The 17 T cell receptor beta chains presented below share a single source sample, sequenced in a study of T cells in Graves' hyperthyroidism and ophthalmopathy. The investigators amplified TCR beta CDR3 regions from RNA transcripts. When the TCR CDR3 underwent first-round RT-PCR, the HTBI primer set was used. TCRdb used MiXCR to reprocess the multiplex PCR reads, holding one entry per CDR3 protein. Among hundreds of thousands of distinct CDR3 sequences listed, roughly 15% were seen once. The sequenced sample was blood. These receptors all stem from a woman aged 55-69 years with Graves' ophthalmopathy.

The chain joins TRBV5-6 to TRBJ2-1; D unresolved. The V gene lost 1 base and the J gene lost 2 bases, with 10 bases spanning the gap. Germline CDR1 is SGHDT and CDR2 is YYEEEE. CDR3 length equals 15 residues. The CDR3, as DNA: TGTGCCAGCAGCTTGCGAAATCGGGCCTACAATGAGCAGTTCTTC. This translates into CASSLRNRAYNEQFF.

This clonotype was recorded many times. This rearrangement joins TRBV3-1 to TRBJ2-5, with 10 bases aligning to TRBD2. The V and J ends lost 6 bases and 4 bases, in that order; junction bases with no gene match: 17. The CDR3 contains 18 residues. Germline lookup yields CDR1 LGHDT and CDR2 YNNKEL (reference sequence). The CDR3 DNA is TGTGCCAGCAGACCGGGGACTAGCGTCCACCCCGCGGGAGAGACCCAGTACTTC. Protein sequence: CASRPGTSVHPAGETQYF.

This rearrangement joins TRBV5-1 to TRBJ1-4; a weak D match, TRBD1 (5 bases). The length of the CDR3 is 15 residues. Germline loops: CDR1 SGHRS, CDR2 YFSETQ. Trimming took 4 bases from V and 2 from J, leaving 12 bases between them. The CDR3 loop is CASSPNGATNEKLFF. CDR3 sequence (DNA): TGCGCCAGCAGCCCGAACGGGGCCACTAATGAAAAACTGTTTTTT. The entire variable domain, with the rest obtained from reference TRBV5-1 and TRBJ1-4, is as follows: KAGVTQTPRYLIKTRGQQVTLSCSPISGHRSVSWYQQTPGQGLQFLFEYFSETQRNKGNFPGRFSGRQFSNSRSEMNVSTLELGDSALYLCASSPNGATNEKLFFGSGTQLSVL.

The chain carries TRBV6-2 or TRBV6-3 and TRBJ2-5, with D possibly matching TRBD2 (5 bases). Germline CDR1 MNHEY, CDR2 SVGEGT. The ends were cut back, 7 bases at V and 13 bases at J, with 19 bases in the middle. The CDR3 runs 12 residues. CDR3 sequence reads: CASNSPPGFWYF. As DNA, the CDR3 is TGTGCCAGCAACTCCCCTCCGGGATTCTGGTACTTC.

V and J are TRBV29-1 and TRBJ2-3; D unclear. Germline V lookup: CDR1 SQVTM, CDR2 ANQGSEA. V lost 1 base and J 2 bases, leaving 10 bases between the germline ends. The CDR3 sequence is 14 residues long. CDR3 coding DNA: TGCAGCGTTGAAGGTAGCCCAAACACAGATACGCAGTATTTT. Amino acids: CSVEGSPNTDTQYF.

At least ten counts were recorded for this clonotype. The chain couples TRBV5-8 to TRBJ1-1, with a tentative D call TRBD1 (5 bases). Between the trimmed V and J ends, which lost 4 bases and 6 bases, there was a span of 13 bases. CDR3 length: 13 amino acids. The germline CDR1 and CDR2 sequences are SGHTS and YDEGEE. CDR3 sequence reads: CASSSRGVAEAFF. CDR3 DNA: TGTGCCAGCAGCAGTAGAGGGGTGGCTGAAGCTTTCTTT.

This clonotype was found many times. The chain employs TRBV30 and TRBJ1-6; D is uncertain. Germline CDR1 GTSNPN, CDR2 SVGIG (reference sequence). The CDR3 loop spans 15 amino acids. The V and J ends lost 1 base and 7 bases respectively, with 14 bases between them. CDR3 coding DNA: TGTGCCTGGAGTGGACCCGGCTTGGGAAATTCACCCCTCCACTTT. It codes for CAWSGPGLGNSPLHF.

The table lists this clonotype with many counts. V is TRBV2 and J is TRBJ2-7; TRBD2 matches at 8 bases. This CDR3 spans 14 amino acids. Germline CDR1 reads SNHLY; CDR2 reads FYNNEI. V gave up 7 bases and J gave up 6 bases; unmatched junction bases: 11. The CDR3 spells CASKAAGDEGEQYF. CDR3 DNA: TGTGCCAGCAAGGCAGCGGGAGATGAAGGCGAGCAGTACTTC.

The chain has TRBV7-3 and TRBJ2-1; D is perhaps TRBD1 (5 bases). This CDR3 is 14 amino acids long. The V and J ends lost 2 bases and 6 bases respectively, with 11 bases between them. The germline gives CDR1 SGHTA, CDR2 FQGTGA. The DNA for the CDR3 is TGTGCCAGCAGCTTACAGGGTGGAGTCAATGAGCAGTTCTTC. Protein product: CASSLQGGVNEQFF. Filled out from reference TRBV7-3 and TRBJ2-1, the complete variable domain reads GAGVSQTPSNKVTEKGKYVELRCDPISGHTALYWYRQSLGQGPEFLIYFQGTGAADDSGLPNDRFFAVRPEGSVSTLKIQRTERGDSAVYLCASSLQGGVNEQFFGPGTRLTVL.

The genes are TRBV11-1 and TRBJ2-3; perhaps TRBD1 as D (5 bases). This CDR3 has 15 amino acids. Deletions cut 1 base from V and 4 bases from J, with 12 bases between. Per the germline V gene, CDR1 is SGHAT and CDR2 is FQDESV (reference sequence). The CDR3 sequence is CASSLVGVSADTQYF. DNA for the CDR3: TGTGCCAGCAGCTTAGTAGGGGTCTCGGCAGATACGCAGTATTTT.

This clonotype occurred many times. The chain has TRBV6-1 and TRBJ1-2; possible D gene TRBD1, 6 bases. V shed 7 bases and J shed 0 bases, with 12 bases lying between them. This CDR3 comprises 14 residues. CDR1 MNHNS and CDR2 SASEGT come from the germline V gene. The CDR3 loop reads CASTRGPANYGYTF. For the CDR3, the DNA is TGTGCCAGCACTCGGGGGCCCGCTAACTATGGCTACACCTTC.

This clonotype appeared a few times. This chain links TRBV20-1 with TRBJ2-5; no definite D call. CDR1 and CDR2 from the germline V gene are DFQATT and SNEGSKA (reference sequence). This CDR3 has 14 amino acids. Trimming stripped 1 base from V and 2 bases from J, with 11 bases between. CDR3 sequence: CSARGLSEQETQYF. The DNA for the CDR3 is TGCAGTGCTAGAGGTCTGTCGGAACAAGAGACCCAGTACTTC.

This sequence joins TRBV20-1 and TRBJ2-3; the match to TRBD2 covers 11 bases. Germline V gives CDR1 DFQATT, CDR2 SNEGSKA (reference sequence). This CDR3 is 16 amino acids long. Germline trimming cut 2 bases from V and 2 bases from J; bases unmatched to any gene: 6. CDR3 amino acids: CSARPGTSGFTDTQYF. As DNA, the CDR3 is TGCAGTGCTAGACCCGGGACTAGCGGATTCACAGATACGCAGTATTTT.

The chain links TRBV9 to TRBJ2-1; D is unclear. This CDR3 has 17 residues. CDR1 SGDLS and CDR2 YYNGEE come from the germline V gene. Trimming cost V 3 bases and J 6 bases, with 22 bases left between them. Here the CDR3 reads CASSAERVGPRVNEQFF. In DNA form, the CDR3 reads TGTGCCAGCAGCGCGGAACGCGTAGGCCCCCGGGTCAATGAGCAGTTCTTC.

This clonotype was counted only a few times. CDR3 residues: CASSLGGGGTDTQYF. The CDR3 nucleotides are TGTGCCAGCAGCTTGGGGGGTGGGGGGACAGATACGCAGTATTTT. The chain couples TRBV11-2 to TRBJ2-3; TRBD2 is a possible D gene (6 bases). The CDR3 is 15 amino acids. The V gene lost 3 bases and the J gene lost 3 bases, with 13 bases spanning the gap. Germline V gene lookup returns CDR1 SGHAT and CDR2 FQNNGV.

Ten or more counts support this clonotype. This chain links TRBV5-1 with TRBJ2-1, with TRBD2 matching over 11 bases. The CDR3 contains 15 residues. From germline, CDR1 is SGHRS and CDR2 YFSETQ. V shed 0 bases and J 8 bases; nucleotides not matched to a gene: 4. CDR3 protein: CASSLELAGVDEQFF. The CDR3 nucleotides read TGCGCCAGCAGCTTGGAACTAGCGGGAGTCGATGAGCAGTTCTTC.

This clonotype has a handful of counts. The chain couples TRBV3-1 to TRBJ2-1; 15 nucleotides match TRBD2. Germline V gene lookup returns CDR1 LGHDT and CDR2 YNNKEL (reference sequence). The V gene end was trimmed by 3 bases and the J gene end by 3 bases; junction bases not matched to a gene: 6. CDR3 length: 18 residues. CDR3 DNA sequence: TGTGCCAGCAGCCATGGGCGGACTAGCGGGAGGGACTACAATGAGCAGTTCTTC. Translating gives CASSHGRTSGRDYNEQFF.